This entry is about one TCR beta chain. What it binds is not known. Method: immunoSEQ multiplex PCR; TCRdb's copy keeps in-frame clones and lacks some. Seen here are around 36,000 clones, nearly 85% observed once, and the top ten hold less than 25%. These data come from a study of OX40 agonist ivuxolimab in advanced cancers. Broader study findings: The CD4+ and CD8+ T cells in the blood had expanded clonally by week 6 at 0.1 to 3.0 mg/kg.

V shed 1 base and J shed 4 bases, with 16 bases lying between them. CDR3 length: 16 residues. From germline, CDR1 is SGHTA and CDR2 FQGNSA. This chain joins TRBV7-2 and TRBJ1-1; D perhaps matches TRBD1 (6 bases). The sequenced sample was CD4+ or CD8+ T cells sorted from blood, obtained in a trial of the OX40 agonist ivuxolimab. The receptor comes from an adult with an advanced solid tumor such as melanoma, head and neck, liver or kidney cancer. CDR3 in DNA: TGTGCCAGCAGCTTAGGAATACAGGGAGGAGTCACTGAAGCTTTCTTT. It translates to CASSLGIQGGVTEAFF.